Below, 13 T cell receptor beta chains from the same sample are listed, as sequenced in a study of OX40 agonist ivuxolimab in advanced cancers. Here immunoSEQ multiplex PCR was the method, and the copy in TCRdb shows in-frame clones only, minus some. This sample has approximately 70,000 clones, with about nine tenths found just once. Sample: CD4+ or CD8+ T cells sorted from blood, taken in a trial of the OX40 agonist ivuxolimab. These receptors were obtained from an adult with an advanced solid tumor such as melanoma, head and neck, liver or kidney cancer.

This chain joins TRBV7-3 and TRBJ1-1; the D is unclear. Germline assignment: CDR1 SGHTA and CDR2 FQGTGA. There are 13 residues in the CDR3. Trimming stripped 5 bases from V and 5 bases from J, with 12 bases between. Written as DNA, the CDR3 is TGTGCCAGCAGCCCCCAGGAGGATACTGAAGCTTTCTTT. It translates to CASSPQEDTEAFF.

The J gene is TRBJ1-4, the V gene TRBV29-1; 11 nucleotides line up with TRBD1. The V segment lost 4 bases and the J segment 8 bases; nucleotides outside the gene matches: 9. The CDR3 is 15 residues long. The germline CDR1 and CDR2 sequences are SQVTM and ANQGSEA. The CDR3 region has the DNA TGCAGCGTTGGGACAGGGGGCTCGACCGGAGAAAAACTGTTTTTT. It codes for CSVGTGGSTGEKLFF.

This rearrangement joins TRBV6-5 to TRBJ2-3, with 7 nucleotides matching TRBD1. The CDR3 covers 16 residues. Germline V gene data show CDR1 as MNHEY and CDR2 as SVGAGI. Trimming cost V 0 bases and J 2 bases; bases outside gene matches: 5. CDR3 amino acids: CASSYSQTGHTDTQYF. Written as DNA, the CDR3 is TGTGCCAGCAGTTACTCTCAGACAGGGCACACAGATACGCAGTATTTT.

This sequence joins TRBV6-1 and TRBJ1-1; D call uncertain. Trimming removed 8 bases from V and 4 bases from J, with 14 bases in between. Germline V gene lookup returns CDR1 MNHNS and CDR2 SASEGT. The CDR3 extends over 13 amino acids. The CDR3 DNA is TGTGCCAGCCTACAACCGATGGGCACTGAAGCTTTCTTT. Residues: CASLQPMGTEAFF.

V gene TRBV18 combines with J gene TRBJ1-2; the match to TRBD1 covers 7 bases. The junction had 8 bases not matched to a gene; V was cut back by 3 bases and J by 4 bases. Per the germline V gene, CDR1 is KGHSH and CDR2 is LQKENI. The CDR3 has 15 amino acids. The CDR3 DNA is TGTGCCAGCTCACCGACGACAGGGTCCTTCTATGGCTACACCTTC. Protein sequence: CASSPTTGSFYGYTF.

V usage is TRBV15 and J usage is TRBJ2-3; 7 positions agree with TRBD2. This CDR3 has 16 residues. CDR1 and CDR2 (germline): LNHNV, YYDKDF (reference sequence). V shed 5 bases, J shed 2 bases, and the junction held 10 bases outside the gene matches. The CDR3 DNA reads TGTGCCACCAGCCAAAGGGAGGGGATACCCACAGATACGCAGTATTTT. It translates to CATSQREGIPTDTQYF. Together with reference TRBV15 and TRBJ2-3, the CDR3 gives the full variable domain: DAMVIQNPRYQVTQFGKPVTLSCSQTLNHNVMYWYQQKSSQAPKLLFHYYDKDFNNEADTPDNFQSRRPNTSFCFLDIRSPGLGDTAMYLCATSQREGIPTDTQYFGPGTRLTVL.

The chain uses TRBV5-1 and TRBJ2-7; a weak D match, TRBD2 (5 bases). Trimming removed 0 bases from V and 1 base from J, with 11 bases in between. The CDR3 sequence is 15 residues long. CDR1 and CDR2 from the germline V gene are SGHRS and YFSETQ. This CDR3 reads CASSLGAGVSYEQYF. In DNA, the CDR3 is TGCGCCAGCAGCTTGGGGGCGGGTGTATCCTACGAGCAGTACTTC.

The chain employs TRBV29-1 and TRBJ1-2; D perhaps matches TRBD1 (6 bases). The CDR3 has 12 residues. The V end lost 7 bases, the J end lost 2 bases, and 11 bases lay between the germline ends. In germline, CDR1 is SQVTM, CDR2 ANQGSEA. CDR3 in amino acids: CSGGQGNYGYTF. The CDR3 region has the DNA TGCAGCGGGGGCCAGGGGAACTATGGCTACACCTTC. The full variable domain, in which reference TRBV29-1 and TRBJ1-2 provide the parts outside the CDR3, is SAVISQKPSRDICQRGTSLTIQCQVDSQVTMMFWYRQQPGQSLTLIATANQGSEATYESGFVIDKFPISRPNLTFSTLTVSNMSPEDSSIYLCSGGQGNYGYTFGSGTRLTVV.

CDR3 sequence (DNA): TGTGCCAGTAGCGACAGGGGATCATTTAGCACAGATACGCAGTATTTT. Its protein is CASSDRGSFSTDTQYF. The V gene is TRBV19, the J gene TRBJ2-3, with 8 bases lining up with TRBD1. There are 16 residues in the CDR3. J gave up 0 bases and V 6 bases, and 8 bases lay outside the gene matches. CDR1 is LNHDA, CDR2 SQIVND, per germline (reference sequence).

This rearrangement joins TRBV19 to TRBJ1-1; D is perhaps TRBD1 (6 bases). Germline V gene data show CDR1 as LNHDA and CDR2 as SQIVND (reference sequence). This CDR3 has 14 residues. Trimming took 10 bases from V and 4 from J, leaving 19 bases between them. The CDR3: CATSSGGGPTEAFF. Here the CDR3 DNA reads TGTGCCACCAGTAGTGGAGGGGGTCCCACTGAAGCTTTCTTT. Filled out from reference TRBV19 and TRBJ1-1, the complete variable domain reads DGGITQSPKYLFRKEGQNVTLSCEQNLNHDAMYWYRQDPGQGLRLIYYSQIVNDFQKGDIAEGYSVSREKKESFPLTVTSAQKNPTAFYLCATSSGGGPTEAFFGQGTRLTVV.

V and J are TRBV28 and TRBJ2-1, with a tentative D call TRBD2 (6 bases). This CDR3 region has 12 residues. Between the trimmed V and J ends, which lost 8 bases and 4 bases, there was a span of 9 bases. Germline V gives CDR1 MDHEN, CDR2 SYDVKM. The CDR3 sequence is CASGGLYNEQFF. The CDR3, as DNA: TGTGCCAGCGGGGGGTTATACAATGAGCAGTTCTTC.

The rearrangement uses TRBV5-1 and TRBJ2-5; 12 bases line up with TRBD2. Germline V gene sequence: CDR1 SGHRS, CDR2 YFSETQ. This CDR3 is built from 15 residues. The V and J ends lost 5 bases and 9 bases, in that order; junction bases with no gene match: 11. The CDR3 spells CASRPGLAGRGAQYF. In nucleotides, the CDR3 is TGCGCCAGCAGACCCGGACTAGCGGGGCGAGGGGCCCAGTACTTC.

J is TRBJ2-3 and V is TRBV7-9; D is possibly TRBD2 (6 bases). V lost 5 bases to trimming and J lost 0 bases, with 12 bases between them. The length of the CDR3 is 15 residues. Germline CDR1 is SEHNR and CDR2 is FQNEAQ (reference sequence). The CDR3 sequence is CASSLIGGSTDTQYF. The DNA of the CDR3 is TGTGCCAGCAGCCTGATCGGAGGGAGCACAGATACGCAGTATTTT.